This entry concerns a single T cell receptor beta chain. Its antigen remains unidentified. These data originate in a study of cytomegalovirus exposure and HLA in healthy donors. Study-wide context: Of the donors genotyped, approximately 430 in all, about 82% fell in the Caucasian-associated ancestry cluster.

The PCR used 60 Vbeta and 13 Jbeta primers. This table comes from immunoSEQ multiplex PCR, and its TCRdb copy is limited to in-frame clones, with some not included. The record lists 130,000 to 150,000 clones, of which the ten most abundant hold 0.85% to 1%. This CDR3 is built from 15 residues. V dropped 2 bases and J dropped 4 bases, with 15 bases sitting between them. CDR1 is SGHRS, CDR2 YFSETQ, per germline. Findings and caveats of the study: Cytomegalovirus association was assigned to about 150 TCR beta chains. Common viral pathogens seemed to be connected with several of the most significant clusters, according to a later analysis. Generally TCR sequences proved uncommon, though certain public TCRs appeared in numerous donors.

Sequencing used PBMCs. The sequence derives from a male donor in good health and CMV-seronegative. The chain uses TRBV5-1 and TRBJ2-5, with a tentative D call TRBD1 (6 bases). CDR3 DNA sequence: TGCGCCAGCAGCTTAACTTCGAGGGGGAGAGAGACCCAGTACTTC. It codes for CASSLTSRGRETQYF.